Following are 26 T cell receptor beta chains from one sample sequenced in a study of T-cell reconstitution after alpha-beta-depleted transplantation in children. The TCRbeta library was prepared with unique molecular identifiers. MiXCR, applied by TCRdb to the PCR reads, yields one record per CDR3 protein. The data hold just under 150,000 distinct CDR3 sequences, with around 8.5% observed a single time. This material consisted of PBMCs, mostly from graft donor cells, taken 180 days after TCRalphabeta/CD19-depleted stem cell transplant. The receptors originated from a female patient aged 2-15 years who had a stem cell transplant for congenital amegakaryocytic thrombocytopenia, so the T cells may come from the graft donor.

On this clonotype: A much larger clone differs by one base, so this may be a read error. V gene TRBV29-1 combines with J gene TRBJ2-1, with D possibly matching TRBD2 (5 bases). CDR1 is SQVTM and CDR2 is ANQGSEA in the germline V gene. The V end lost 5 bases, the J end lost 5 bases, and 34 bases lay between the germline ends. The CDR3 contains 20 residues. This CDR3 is CSVSLKFRPADQPPHNEQFF. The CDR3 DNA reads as TGCAGCGTTTCTTTAAAGTTCCGGCCAGCGGACCAACCTCCCCACAATGAGCAGTTCTTC.

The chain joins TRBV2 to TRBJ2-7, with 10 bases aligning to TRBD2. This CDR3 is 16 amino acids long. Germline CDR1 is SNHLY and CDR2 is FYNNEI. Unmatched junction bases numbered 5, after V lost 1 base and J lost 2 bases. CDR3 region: CASSEGGLAITYEQYF. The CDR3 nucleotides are TGTGCCAGCAGTGAAGGGGGACTAGCGATCACCTACGAGCAGTACTTC.

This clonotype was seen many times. For the CDR3, the DNA is TGTGCCAGCCCAGAGCGGAATTTAGGCGAGCAGTACTTC. It encodes CASPERNLGEQYF. The chain combines TRBV4-2 with TRBJ2-7; TRBD2 is a possible D gene (5 bases). The CDR3 length is 13 residues. The V gene lost 8 bases and the J gene lost 6 bases, with 17 bases spanning the gap. Germline CDR1 is LGHNA and CDR2 is YNFKEQ.

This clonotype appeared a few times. The CDR3 region has the DNA TGCGCCAGCAGCTGGGGGACGGAATACGAGCAGTACTTC. Translated: CASSWGTEYEQYF. The chain combines TRBV5-1 with TRBJ2-7; perhaps D is TRBD1 or TRBD2 (5 bases each). The CDR3 runs to 13 residues. V shed 3 bases and J shed 4 bases, with 11 bases lying between them. Germline V gene sequence: CDR1 SGHRS, CDR2 YFSETQ.

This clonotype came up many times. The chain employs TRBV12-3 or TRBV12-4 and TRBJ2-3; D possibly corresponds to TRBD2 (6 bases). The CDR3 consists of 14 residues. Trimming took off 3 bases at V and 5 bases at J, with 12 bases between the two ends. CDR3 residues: CASSFPLGGDTQYF. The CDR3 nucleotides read TGTGCCAGCAGTTTTCCCCTGGGGGGAGATACGCAGTATTTT.

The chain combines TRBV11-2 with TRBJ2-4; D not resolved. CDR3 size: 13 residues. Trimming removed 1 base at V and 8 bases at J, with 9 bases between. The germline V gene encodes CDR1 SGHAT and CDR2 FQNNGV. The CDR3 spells CASSLGAYDIQYF. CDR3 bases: TGTGCCAGCAGCTTAGGCGCCTATGACATTCAGTACTTC. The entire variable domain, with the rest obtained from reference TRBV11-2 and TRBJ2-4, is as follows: EAGVAQSPRYKIIEKRQSVAFWCNPISGHATLYWYQQILGQGPKLLIQFQNNGVVDDSQLPKDRFSAERLKGVDSTLKIQPAKLEDSAVYLCASSLGAYDIQYFGAGTRLSVL.

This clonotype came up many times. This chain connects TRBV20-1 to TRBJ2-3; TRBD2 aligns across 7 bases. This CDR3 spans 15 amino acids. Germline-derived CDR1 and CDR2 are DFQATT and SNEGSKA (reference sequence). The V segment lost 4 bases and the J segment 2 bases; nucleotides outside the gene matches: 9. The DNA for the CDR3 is TGCAGTGCTATCAACCCAGCGGGGATCACAGATACGCAGTATTTT. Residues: CSAINPAGITDTQYF.

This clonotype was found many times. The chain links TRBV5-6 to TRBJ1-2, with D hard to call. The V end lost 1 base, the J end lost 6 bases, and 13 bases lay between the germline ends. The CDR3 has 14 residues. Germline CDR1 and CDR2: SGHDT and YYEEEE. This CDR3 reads CASSLFSAGDGYTF. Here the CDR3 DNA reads TGTGCCAGCAGCTTGTTTTCTGCCGGGGATGGCTACACCTTC. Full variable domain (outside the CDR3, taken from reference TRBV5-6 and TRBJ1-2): DAGVTQSPTHLIKTRGQQVTLRCSPKSGHDTVSWYQQALGQGPQFIFQYYEEEERQRGNFPDRFSGHQFPNYSSELNVNALLLGDSALYLCASSLFSAGDGYTFGSGTRLTVV.

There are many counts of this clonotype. Here the CDR3 reads CASSLNSGGLYNEQFF. For the CDR3, the DNA is TGTGCCAGCAGCTTAAACTCAGGGGGCCTCTACAATGAGCAGTTCTTC. The chain couples TRBV11-1 to TRBJ2-1, with 8 positions matching TRBD1. Trimming at V came to 2 bases and at J to 3 bases, leaving 6 bases not matched to a gene. The CDR3 is made up of 16 amino acids. The V gene's germline CDR1 is SGHAT and CDR2 FQDESV (reference sequence).

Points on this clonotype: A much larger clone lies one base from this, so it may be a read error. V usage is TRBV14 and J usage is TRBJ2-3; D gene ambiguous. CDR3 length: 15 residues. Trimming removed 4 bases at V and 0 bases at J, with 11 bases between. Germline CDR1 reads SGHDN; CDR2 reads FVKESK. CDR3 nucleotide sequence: TGTGCCAGCAGCCTTCGCACAGTGAGCACAGATACGCAGTATTTT. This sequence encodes CASSLRTVSTDTQYF.

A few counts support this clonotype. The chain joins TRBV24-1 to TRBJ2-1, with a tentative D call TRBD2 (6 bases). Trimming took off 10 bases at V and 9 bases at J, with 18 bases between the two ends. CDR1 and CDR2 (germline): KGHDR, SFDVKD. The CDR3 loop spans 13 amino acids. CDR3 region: CATRGTGRLEQFF. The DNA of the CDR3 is TGTGCCACAAGAGGGACCGGGAGACTTGAGCAGTTCTTC.

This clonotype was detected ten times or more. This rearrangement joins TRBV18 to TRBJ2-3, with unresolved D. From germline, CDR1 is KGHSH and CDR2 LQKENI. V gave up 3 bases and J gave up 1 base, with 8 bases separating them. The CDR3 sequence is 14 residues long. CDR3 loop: CASSPSVRTDTQYF. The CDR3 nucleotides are TGTGCCAGCTCACCGAGTGTCCGCACAGATACGCAGTATTTT.

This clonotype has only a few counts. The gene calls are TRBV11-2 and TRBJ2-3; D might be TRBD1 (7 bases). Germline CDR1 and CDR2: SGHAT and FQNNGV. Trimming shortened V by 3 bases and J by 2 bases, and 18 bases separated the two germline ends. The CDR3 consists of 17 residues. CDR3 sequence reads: CASSFSLGGGTTDTQYF. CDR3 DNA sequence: TGTGCCAGCAGCTTCTCACTAGGAGGGGGCACCACAGATACGCAGTATTTT.

Here the CDR3 DNA reads TGTGCCAGCAGCTTAGCGGGACCATTCGACGAGCAGTACTTC. It translates to CASSLAGPFDEQYF. The chain carries TRBV7-9 and TRBJ2-7, with D perhaps matching TRBD1 or TRBD2 (5 bases each). Germline V gene lookup returns CDR1 SEHNR and CDR2 FQNEAQ (reference sequence). This CDR3 is built from 14 residues. Between the trimmed V and J ends, which lost 0 bases and 5 bases, there was a span of 11 bases.

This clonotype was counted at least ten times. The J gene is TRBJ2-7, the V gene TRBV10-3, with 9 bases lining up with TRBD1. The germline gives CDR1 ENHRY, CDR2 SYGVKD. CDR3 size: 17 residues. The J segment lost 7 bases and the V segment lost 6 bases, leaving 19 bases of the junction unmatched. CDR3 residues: CAISPTEPGQGSGEQYF. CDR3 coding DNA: TGTGCCATCAGCCCAACCGAGCCGGGACAGGGTTCTGGAGAGCAGTACTTC.

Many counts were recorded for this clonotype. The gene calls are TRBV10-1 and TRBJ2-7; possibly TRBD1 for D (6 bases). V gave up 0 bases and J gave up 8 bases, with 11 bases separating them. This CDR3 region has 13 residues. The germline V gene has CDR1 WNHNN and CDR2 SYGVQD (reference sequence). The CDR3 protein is CASSESGTRKQYF. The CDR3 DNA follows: TGCGCCAGCAGTGAGTCCGGGACACGGAAGCAGTACTTC.

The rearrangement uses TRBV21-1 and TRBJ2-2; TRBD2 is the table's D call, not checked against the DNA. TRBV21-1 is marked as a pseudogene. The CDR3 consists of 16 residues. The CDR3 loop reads CASSIIAGANTGELFF. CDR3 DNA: TGTGCCAGCAGCATCATAGCGGGGGCGAACACCGGGGAGCTGTTTTTT.

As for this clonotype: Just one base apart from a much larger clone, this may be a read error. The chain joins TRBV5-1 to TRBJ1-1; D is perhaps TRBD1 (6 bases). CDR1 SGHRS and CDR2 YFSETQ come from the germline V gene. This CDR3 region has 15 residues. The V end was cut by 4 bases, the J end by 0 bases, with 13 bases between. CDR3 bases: TGCGCCAGCAGCGCGTTGGACAGAGTGAACACTGAAGCTTTCTTT. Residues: CASSALDRVNTEAFF.

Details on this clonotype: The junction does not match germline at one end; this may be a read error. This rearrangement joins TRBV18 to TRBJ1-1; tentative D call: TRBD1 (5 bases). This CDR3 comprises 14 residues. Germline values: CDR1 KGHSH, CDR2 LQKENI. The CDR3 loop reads CANSPAGVDTEAFF. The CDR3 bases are TGTGCCAACTCACCCGCGGGGGTTGACACTGAAGCTTTCTTT.

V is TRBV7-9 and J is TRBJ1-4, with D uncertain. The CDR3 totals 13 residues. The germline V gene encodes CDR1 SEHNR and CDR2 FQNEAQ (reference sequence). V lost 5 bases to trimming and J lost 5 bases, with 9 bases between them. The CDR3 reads CASSTSRNEKLFF. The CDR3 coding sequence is TGTGCCAGCAGCACCAGTCGGAATGAAAAACTGTTTTTT.

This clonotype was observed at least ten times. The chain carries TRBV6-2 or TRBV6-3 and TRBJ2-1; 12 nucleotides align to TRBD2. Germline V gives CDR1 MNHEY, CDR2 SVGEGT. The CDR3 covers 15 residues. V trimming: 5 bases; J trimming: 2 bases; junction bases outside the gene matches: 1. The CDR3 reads CASSLAGGPYNEQFF. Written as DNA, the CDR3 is TGTGCCAGCAGTCTAGCGGGGGGGCCCTACAATGAGCAGTTCTTC.

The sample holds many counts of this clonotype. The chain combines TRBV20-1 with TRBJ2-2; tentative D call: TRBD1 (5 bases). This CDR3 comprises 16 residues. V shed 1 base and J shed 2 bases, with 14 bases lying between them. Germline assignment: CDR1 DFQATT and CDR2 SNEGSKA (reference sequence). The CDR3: CSARGVRASNTGELFF. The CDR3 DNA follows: TGCAGTGCTAGAGGGGTCAGGGCAAGTAACACCGGGGAGCTGTTTTTT.

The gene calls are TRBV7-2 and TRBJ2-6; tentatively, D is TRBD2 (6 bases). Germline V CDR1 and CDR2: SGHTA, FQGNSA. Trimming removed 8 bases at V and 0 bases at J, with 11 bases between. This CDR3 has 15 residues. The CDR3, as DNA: TGTGCCAGCGGGCGGGACCGCTCTGGGGCCAACGTCCTGACTTTC. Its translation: CASGRDRSGANVLTF.

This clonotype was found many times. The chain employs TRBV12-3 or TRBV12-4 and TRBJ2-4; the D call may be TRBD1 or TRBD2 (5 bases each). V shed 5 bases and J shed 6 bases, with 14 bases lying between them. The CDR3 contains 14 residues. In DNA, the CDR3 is TGTGCCAGCAGTACGGGACGGGCCTTAAACATTCAGTACTTC. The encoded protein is CASSTGRALNIQYF.

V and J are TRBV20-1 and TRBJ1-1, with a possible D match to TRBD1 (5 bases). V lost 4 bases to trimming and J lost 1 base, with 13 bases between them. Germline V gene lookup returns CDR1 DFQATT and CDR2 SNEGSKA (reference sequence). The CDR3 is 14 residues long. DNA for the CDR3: TGCAGTGCTACTCCGGGACCGACGAACACTGAAGCTTTCTTT. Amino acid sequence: CSATPGPTNTEAFF.

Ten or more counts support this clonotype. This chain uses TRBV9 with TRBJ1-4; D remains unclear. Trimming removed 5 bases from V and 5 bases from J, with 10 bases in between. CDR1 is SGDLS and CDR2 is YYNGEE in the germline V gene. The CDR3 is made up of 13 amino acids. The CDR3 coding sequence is TGTGCCAGCAGTCCGGGCCGCAATGAAAAACTGTTTTTT. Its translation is CASSPGRNEKLFF.